A single sample gave rise to the 9 T cell receptor beta chains below, sequenced in a study of blood T cell repertoires in COVID-19. TCRdb keeps only in-frame clones here, not all; method: immunoSEQ multiplex PCR. The sample includes over 200,000 clones, approximately 90% seen only once; the top ten take about 6%. Specimen: peripheral blood. Receptors originate from a man aged 55 to 70 who had recovered from COVID-19.

This clone has just a few counts. The chain uses TRBV24-1 and TRBJ2-2, with TRBD1 as a possible D gene (5 bases). V was pared by 1 base and J by 1 base, with 9 bases between. The CDR3 covers 16 residues. From germline, CDR1 is KGHDR and CDR2 SFDVKD. The CDR3 protein is CATSDFGTGNTGELFF. The CDR3 DNA reads TGTGCCACCAGTGATTTTGGCACAGGGAACACCGGGGAGCTGTTTTTT.

This chain joins TRBV11-1 and TRBJ1-1; D call uncertain. The CDR3 consists of 11 residues. Trimming pared 2 bases from V and 7 bases from J, leaving 5 bases between. CDR1 is SGHAT, CDR2 FQDESV, per germline (reference sequence). The CDR3 here is CASSLTSEAFF. The CDR3 coding sequence is TGTGCCAGCAGCTTAACCAGTGAAGCTTTCTTT. The complete variable domain, with remaining parts taken from reference TRBV11-1 and TRBJ1-1, reads EAEVAQSPRYKITEKSQAVAFWCDPISGHATLYWYRQILGQGPELLVQFQDESVVDDSQLPKDRFSAERLKGVDSTLKIQPAELGDSAMYLCASSLTSEAFFGQGTRLTVV.

The genes are TRBV2 and TRBJ2-3; 9 bases match TRBD2. From germline, CDR1 is SNHLY and CDR2 FYNNEI. V dropped 7 bases and J dropped 8; count of bases not matched to a gene: 13. The CDR3 has 15 amino acids. The CDR3 spells CASNPSAGGSGTQYF. In DNA, the CDR3 is TGTGCCAGCAATCCCTCAGCGGGAGGTTCGGGTACGCAGTATTTT.

This clone was recorded only once. This chain uses TRBV6-2 or TRBV6-3 with TRBJ1-1, with a tentative D call TRBD1 (6 bases). CDR1 and CDR2 (germline): MNHEY, SVGEGT. V gave up 2 bases and J gave up 1 base, with 8 bases separating them. CDR3 length equals 14 residues. DNA of the CDR3: TGTGCCAGCAGTTACGGGGGCGCGAACACTGAAGCTTTCTTT. This translates into CASSYGGANTEAFF.

V and J are TRBV18 and TRBJ1-3, with D unresolved. The germline gives CDR1 KGHSH, CDR2 LQKENI. CDR3 length: 14 residues. V was cut by 4 bases and J by 4 bases, with 11 bases left in between. Here the CDR3 reads CASSLWPSGNTIYF. In DNA, the CDR3 is TGTGCCAGCTCACTCTGGCCATCCGGAAACACCATATATTTT.

This chain connects TRBV5-1 to TRBJ2-5; D remains unclear. Trimming removed 2 bases at V and 7 bases at J, with 18 bases between. This CDR3 region has 15 residues. CDR1 and CDR2 from the germline V gene are SGHRS and YFSETQ. CDR3 in DNA: TGCGCCAGCAGCTTCGAATCCCTTTCCTCAGGGACCCAGTACTTC. Encoded protein: CASSFESLSSGTQYF.

V is TRBV24-1 and J is TRBJ2-1; 11 nucleotides align to TRBD2. Germline CDR1 is KGHDR and CDR2 is SFDVKD. V was pared by 7 bases and J by 8 bases, with 12 bases of the junction left unmatched. The length of the CDR3 is 16 residues. The CDR3 region is CATSGVTSGSNDEQFF. The CDR3 region has the DNA TGTGCCACCAGCGGGGTCACTAGCGGGAGTAACGATGAGCAGTTCTTC.

The V gene is TRBV15, the J gene TRBJ1-6, with 7 bases aligning to TRBD1. J gave up 0 bases and V 1 base, and 9 bases lay outside the gene matches. The CDR3 has 19 residues. Germline CDR1 and CDR2: LNHNV and YYDKDF (reference sequence). CDR3 DNA: TGTGCCACCAGCAGAGGGGTTAGACAGGGTAGCTCCTATAATTCACCCCTCCACTTT. Protein: CATSRGVRQGSSYNSPLHF.

The chain has TRBV5-1 and TRBJ1-4; 9 bases are shared with TRBD1. Germline CDR1 is SGHRS and CDR2 is YFSETQ. V gave up 4 bases and J gave up 8 bases; unmatched junction bases: 6. CDR3 length: 14 amino acids. The chain's CDR3 is CASSHRGQGEKLFF. The CDR3 DNA reads TGCGCCAGCAGCCACAGGGGGCAAGGAGAAAAACTGTTTTTT.